What follows describes a single TCR beta chain. The antigen is unknown. Scientists made TCR beta libraries using quantitative 5'-RACE with molecular barcodes. TCRdb passed the 5' RACE reads through MiXCR, listing each CDR3 protein once. The data contain about 160,000 distinct CDR3 sequences, roughly 10% of them singletons. The data originate from a study of CD8 T cells in ankylosing spondylitis. Findings of the study overall: Disease-linked clones proved CD8+ and comparatively uncommon in peripheral blood. Significantly higher representation of disease-linked clones was reported for matched ankylosing spondylitis synovial fluid. Earlier reports found some motif variants in synovial fluid and blood in reactive arthritis.

V trimming: 4 bases; J trimming: 5 bases; junction bases outside the gene matches: 8. Germline V gene data show CDR1 as SGHRS and CDR2 as YFSETQ. CDR3 length: 15 residues. The sequencing sample was made of blood, either unsorted or a sorted T cell fraction (not recorded which). This sequence originates from a female donor with ankylosing spondylitis or in good health (not recorded which). This chain joins TRBV5-1 and TRBJ2-7; 11 positions match TRBD1. In DNA form, the CDR3 reads TGCGCCAGCAGCCTAGGACAGGGGGCGCGCAACGAGCAGTACTTC. It codes for CASSLGQGARNEQYF.